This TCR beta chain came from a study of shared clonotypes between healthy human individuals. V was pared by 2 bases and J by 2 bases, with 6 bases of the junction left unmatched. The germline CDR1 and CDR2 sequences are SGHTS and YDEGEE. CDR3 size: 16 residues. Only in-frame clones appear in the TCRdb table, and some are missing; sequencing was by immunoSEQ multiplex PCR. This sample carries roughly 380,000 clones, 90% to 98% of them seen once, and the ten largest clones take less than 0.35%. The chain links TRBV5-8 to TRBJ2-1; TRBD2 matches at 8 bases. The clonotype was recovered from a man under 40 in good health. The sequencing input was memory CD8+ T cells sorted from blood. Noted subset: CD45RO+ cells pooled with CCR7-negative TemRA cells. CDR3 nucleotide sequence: TGTGCCAGCAGCTTAAAAGCGGGAGTGCCCTACAATGAGCAGTTCTTC. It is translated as CASSLKAGVPYNEQFF.